The 16 T cell receptor beta chains presented below share a single source sample, sequenced in a study of human T cells and chemical hapten exposure. Sample time point: patch test 3, about 24 weeks after DPC sensitization. Treatment denoted: therapeutic diphenylcyclopropenone sensitization with weekly scalp DPC. TCRdb ran MiXCR on the RACE reads and lists one entry per CDR3 protein. The table shows 80,000 to 100,000 distinct CDR3 sequences, with roughly a tenth occurring only once. The source was whole blood, collected in connection with sensitization to the hapten diphenylcyclopropenone (DPC). The receptors stem from a woman in her thirties with alopecia areata. Some clones in this sample may be carry-over from other donors' samples.

This clonotype was seen at least ten times. The rearrangement joins TRBV4-2 to TRBJ2-3; 8 positions agree with TRBD2. V was clipped by 4 bases and J by 4 bases; unmatched bases: 7. Germline values: CDR1 LGHNA, CDR2 YNFKEQ. There are 15 residues in the CDR3. As DNA, the CDR3 is TGTGCCAGCAGCCGCCAGGGACTAGGGGCAGATACGCAGTATTTT. It specifies CASSRQGLGADTQYF.

This clonotype was observed many times. The CDR3 loop reads CASSPLQVGVRNIEQFF. The CDR3 region has the DNA TGTGCCAGCAGTCCCCTACAGGTTGGCGTCCGAAATATTGAGCAGTTCTTC. The rearrangement uses TRBV27 and TRBJ2-1; weak D call: TRBD1 (5 bases). This CDR3 is 17 amino acids long. CDR1 and CDR2 from the germline V gene are MNHEY and SMNVEV (reference sequence). Trimming pared 5 bases from V and 9 bases from J, leaving 26 bases between.

This clonotype was recorded many times. The CDR3 nucleotides are TGCGCCAGCAGCGGAGGACTAGCGAACACCGGGGAGCTGTTTTTT. It codes for CASSGGLANTGELFF. The chain has TRBV5-1 and TRBJ2-2; the match to TRBD2 covers 7 bases. CDR1 and CDR2 (germline): SGHRS, YFSETQ. The CDR3 loop spans 15 amino acids. J lost 0 bases, V lost 4 bases, and 3 bases had no gene match.

The V gene is TRBV7-6, the J gene TRBJ2-2, with 16 bases identical to TRBD2. CDR1 is SGHVS and CDR2 is FNYEAQ in the germline V gene. V gave up 5 bases and J gave up 6 bases; unmatched junction bases: 6. The CDR3 has 17 residues. Here the CDR3 DNA reads TGTGCCAGCAGCCCCTCCGGGACTAGCGGGAGGGCCGGGGAGCTGTTTTTT. Residues: CASSPSGTSGRAGELFF.

At least ten counts were recorded for this clonotype. An end of the junction differs from the germline gene, which may be a read error. The rearrangement joins TRBV7-7 to TRBJ2-1, with TRBD1 matching over 11 bases. There are 13 residues in the CDR3. In germline, CDR1 is SSHAT, CDR2 FNYEAQ (reference sequence). This CDR3 reads CASSRDRGDEQFF. CDR3 DNA sequence: TGTGCTAGCAGCCGGGACAGGGGGGATGAGCAGTTCTTC.

A few counts support this clonotype. The V and J genes are TRBV3-1 and TRBJ2-5; 10 bases match TRBD2. CDR1 and CDR2 (germline): LGHDT, YNNKEL (reference sequence). J lost 5 bases, V lost 3 bases, and 3 bases had no gene match. CDR3 size: 14 residues. CDR3 nucleotides: TGTGCCAGCAGCCACCTAGCGGGAGAGGAGACCCAGTACTTC. This gives the protein CASSHLAGEETQYF.

The chain employs TRBV5-1 and TRBJ2-2; 7 bases align to TRBD1. The CDR3 has 15 amino acids. The germline V gene encodes CDR1 SGHRS and CDR2 YFSETQ. The trim removed 3 bases at V and 1 base at J, leaving 3 bases unmatched. This CDR3 is CASSSGQLNTGELFF. CDR3 DNA sequence: TGCGCCAGCAGCTCGGGACAGTTGAACACCGGGGAGCTGTTTTTT.

This clonotype was detected a few times. The chain carries TRBV11-2 and TRBJ2-1; D is possibly TRBD2 (6 bases). The CDR3 is 16 amino acids. V was pared by 5 bases and J by 6 bases, with 20 bases between. Germline CDR1 is SGHAT and CDR2 is FQNNGV. The CDR3 DNA reads as TGTGCCAGCAGCAACCTTGGTGGGAGGATGGGCAATGAGCAGTTCTTC. This encodes CASSNLGGRMGNEQFF.

This clonotype was observed at least ten times. The chain employs TRBV20-1 and TRBJ2-1, with D possibly being TRBD1 or TRBD2 (5 bases each). The germline V gene encodes CDR1 DFQATT and CDR2 SNEGSKA (reference sequence). Between the trimmed V and J ends, which lost 4 bases and 5 bases, there was a span of 15 bases. CDR3 length: 14 amino acids. The CDR3 is CSATGTYENNEQFF. The CDR3 DNA reads TGCAGTGCTACCGGGACGTACGAGAACAATGAGCAGTTCTTC.

There are many counts of this clonotype. The rearrangement links TRBV6-2 or TRBV6-3 to TRBJ2-1; D is undetermined. The CDR3 runs to 14 residues. Germline V lookup: CDR1 MNHEY, CDR2 SVGEGT. Trimming removed 6 bases at V and 4 bases at J, with 13 bases between. As DNA, the CDR3 is TGTGCCAGCAGAGGTCGGATGCAATACAATGAGCAGTTCTTC. Translated, it gives CASRGRMQYNEQFF.

In this sample, this clonotype turned up many times. The chain is built from TRBV3-1 and TRBJ1-1; D is undetermined. Trimming cost V 1 base and J 0 bases, with 15 bases left between them. The CDR3 covers 17 residues. Germline CDR1 LGHDT, CDR2 YNNKEL (reference sequence). This chain's CDR3 is CASSQGWKGNMNTEAFF. The CDR3 region has the DNA TGTGCCAGCAGCCAAGGTTGGAAAGGGAACATGAACACTGAAGCTTTCTTT. The whole variable domain, remainder taken from reference TRBV3-1 and TRBJ1-1, is DTAVSQTPKYLVTQMGNDKSIKCEQNLGHDTMYWYKQDSKKFLKIMFSYNNKELIINETVPNRFSPKSPDKAHLNLHINSLELGDSAVYFCASSQGWKGNMNTEAFFGQGTRLTVV.

J is TRBJ2-1 and V is TRBV29-1; possible D gene TRBD2, 5 bases. This CDR3 contains 12 residues. CDR1 SQVTM and CDR2 ANQGSEA come from the germline V gene. V was clipped by 6 bases and J by 9 bases, with 15 bases between them. Here the CDR3 reads CSVAEGRSEQFF. DNA for the CDR3: TGCAGCGTAGCCGAGGGCCGGAGTGAGCAGTTCTTC.

This clonotype has at least ten counts. The V gene is TRBV20-1, the J gene TRBJ2-3; TRBD1 might be the D (6 bases). The length of the CDR3 is 18 residues. CDR1 and CDR2 (germline): DFQATT, SNEGSKA (reference sequence). Trimming took off 0 bases at V and 6 bases at J, with 25 bases between the two ends. Written as DNA, the CDR3 is TGCAGTGCTAGAGATCTTGGGTCAGGGGATGGAAAGCAGGATACGCAGTATTTT. It translates to CSARDLGSGDGKQDTQYF.

This clonotype was counted ten times or more. J is TRBJ2-1 and V is TRBV6-1; possible D gene TRBD1, 6 bases. The germline V and J ends were trimmed by 6 bases and 1 base, with 10 bases remaining between them. The germline V gene has CDR1 MNHNS and CDR2 SASEGT. This CDR3 region has 14 residues. As DNA, the CDR3 is TGTGCCAGCAGAACGACAGGTTCCTACAATGAGCAGTTCTTC. Its translation is CASRTTGSYNEQFF.

The rearrangement links TRBV12-3 or TRBV12-4 to TRBJ2-5; D possibly matches TRBD1 or TRBD2 (7 bases each). The CDR3 totals 14 residues. Trimming cost V 7 bases and J 0 bases, with 12 bases left between them. The CDR3 sequence: CASTRGTNQETQYF. CDR3 bases: TGTGCCAGCACCAGGGGGACTAACCAAGAGACCCAGTACTTC.

This clonotype appeared many times. This chain uses TRBV28 with TRBJ2-7; 10 bases agree with TRBD1. The V gene end was trimmed by 5 bases and the J gene end by 4 bases; junction bases not matched to a gene: 8. The CDR3 sequence is 15 residues long. The germline V gene encodes CDR1 MDHEN and CDR2 SYDVKM. CDR3 coding DNA: TGTGCCAGCAGTCATAGGACAGGGGGGAAGTACGAGCAGTACTTC. This encodes CASSHRTGGKYEQYF.